What follows describes a single T cell receptor (beta chain). No antigen is known for it. In the CD4+ fraction, cells were divided into CD45RA+ naive and CD45RA-negative memory subsets. This record belongs to a study of shared clonotypes between healthy human individuals. This CDR3 spans 12 amino acids. Germline CDR1 SGHKS, CDR2 YYEKEE (reference sequence). V was clipped by 3 bases and J by 4 bases, with 7 bases between them. Here immunoSEQ multiplex PCR was the method, and the copy in TCRdb shows in-frame clones only, minus some. The table has around 2.5 million clones, approximately 94% seen once. General study findings and limits: Researchers found naive subsets generally carried larger estimated richness than memory subsets. Only a few donors were included, so the genetic and exposure-history diversity represented was limited.

The J gene is TRBJ1-1, the V gene TRBV5-5; the D is unclear. The sequenced sample was naive CD4+ T cells from PBMCs. As for subset: CD45RA+ positively selected. The source of this sequence is a man aged 18-30 years in good health. Some clones in this sample may be carry-over from other donors' samples. The CDR3 protein is CASSYGSTEAFF. CDR3 DNA sequence: TGTGCCAGCAGCTATGGGAGCACTGAAGCTTTCTTT.